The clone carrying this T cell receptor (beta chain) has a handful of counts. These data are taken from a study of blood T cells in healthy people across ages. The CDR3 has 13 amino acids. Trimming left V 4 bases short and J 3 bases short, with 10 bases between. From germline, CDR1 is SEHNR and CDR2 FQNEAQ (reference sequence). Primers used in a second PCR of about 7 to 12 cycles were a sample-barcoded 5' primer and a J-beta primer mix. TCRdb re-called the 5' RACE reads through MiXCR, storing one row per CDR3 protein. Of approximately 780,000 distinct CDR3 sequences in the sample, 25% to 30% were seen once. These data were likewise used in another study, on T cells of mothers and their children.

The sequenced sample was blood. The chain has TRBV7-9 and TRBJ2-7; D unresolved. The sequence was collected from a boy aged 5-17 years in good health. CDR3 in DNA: TGTGCCAGCAGCTCCCCGGGTTACTACGAGCAGTACTTC. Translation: CASSSPGYYEQYF.